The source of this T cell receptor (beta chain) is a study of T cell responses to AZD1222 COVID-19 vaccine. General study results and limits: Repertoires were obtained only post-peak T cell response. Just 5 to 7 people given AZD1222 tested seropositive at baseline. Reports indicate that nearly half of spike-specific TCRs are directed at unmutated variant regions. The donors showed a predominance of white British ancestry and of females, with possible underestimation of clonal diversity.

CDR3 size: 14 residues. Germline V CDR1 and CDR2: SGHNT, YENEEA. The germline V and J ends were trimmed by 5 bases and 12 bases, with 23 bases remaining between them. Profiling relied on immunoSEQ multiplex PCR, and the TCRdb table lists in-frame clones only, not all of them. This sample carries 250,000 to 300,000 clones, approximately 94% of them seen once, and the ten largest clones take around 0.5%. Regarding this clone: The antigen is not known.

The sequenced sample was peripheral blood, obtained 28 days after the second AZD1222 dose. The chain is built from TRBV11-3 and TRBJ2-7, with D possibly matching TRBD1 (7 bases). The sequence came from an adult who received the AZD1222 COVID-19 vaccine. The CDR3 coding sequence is TGTGCCAGCAGCCTCCCCAACAGGGGTGCGGGACGGTACTTC. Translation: CASSLPNRGAGRYF.